Below are 14 T cell receptor beta chains sequenced from a single sample in a study of shared clonotypes between healthy human individuals. Method: immunoSEQ multiplex PCR; TCRdb's copy keeps in-frame clones and lacks some. The sample includes around 1,100,000 clones, around three quarters of them seen just once. The sequencing sample was made of memory CD4+ T cells from PBMCs. Described subset: CD45RA-negative fraction. The receptors were sampled from a man younger than 35 in good health. Some clones in this sample may be carry-over from other donors' samples.

The chain recombines TRBV28 with TRBJ2-7; TRBD2 might be the D (5 bases). Germline lookup yields CDR1 MDHEN and CDR2 SYDVKM. V was pared by 3 bases and J by 2 bases, with 14 bases between. The length of the CDR3 is 15 residues. The CDR3 loop is CASSLPGIVAYEQYF. The CDR3 nucleotides read TGTGCCAGCAGTTTGCCCGGGATTGTCGCCTACGAGCAGTACTTC.

CDR3 nucleotides: TGTGCCAGCAGCCATACAAGGGGGACGGGCACTGAAGCTTTCTTT. Translation gives CASSHTRGTGTEAFF. The chain couples TRBV7-9 to TRBJ1-1; maybe TRBD1 (6 bases). Trimming removed 5 bases from V and 4 bases from J, with 17 bases in between. The CDR3 is made up of 15 amino acids. CDR1 SEHNR and CDR2 FQNEAQ come from the germline V gene (reference sequence).

For this clone: Other DNA sequences in this specimen translate into the identical CDR3. The rearrangement links TRBV7-9 to TRBJ2-1, with 8 positions matching TRBD1. Per the germline V gene, CDR1 is SEHNR and CDR2 is FQNEAQ (reference sequence). The CDR3 totals 14 residues. V lost 5 bases to trimming and J lost 7 bases; unmatched junction nucleotides: 7. DNA for the CDR3: TGTGCCAGCAGCCTAGAGACAGGGGCTAATGAGCAGTTCTTC. Translating gives CASSLETGANEQFF.

V is TRBV10-3 and J is TRBJ2-7; tentatively, D is TRBD1 (6 bases). Trimming cost V 7 bases and J 4 bases, with 14 bases left between them. Germline-derived CDR1 and CDR2 are ENHRY and SYGVKD. This CDR3 region has 13 residues. DNA for the CDR3: TGTGCCATCACCCCGGACAGAGGTTACGAGCAGTACTTC. Translating gives CAITPDRGYEQYF.

The chain uses TRBV19 and TRBJ2-1, with 8 bases fitting TRBD2. CDR3 length: 15 amino acids. Losses at the gene ends were 8 bases for V and 1 base for J; bases not matched to a gene: 7. The germline V gene has CDR1 LNHDA and CDR2 SQIVND (reference sequence). CDR3 DNA: TGTGCCAGTGGTTTAGCGGGGAAGTCCTACAATGAGCAGTTCTTC. This translates into CASGLAGKSYNEQFF. The complete variable domain, with remaining parts taken from reference TRBV19 and TRBJ2-1, reads DGGITQSPKYLFRKEGQNVTLSCEQNLNHDAMYWYRQDPGQGLRLIYYSQIVNDFQKGDIAEGYSVSREKKESFPLTVTSAQKNPTAFYLCASGLAGKSYNEQFFGPGTRLTVL.

Regarding this clone: The limits of the CDR3 on the DNA are not certain, so only TCRdb's listed CDR3 is given. The chain joins TRBV2 to TRBJ1-4; the tabulated D call, TRBD1, remains unverified against the DNA. Germline loops: CDR1 SNHLY, CDR2 FYNNEI. A total of 14 residues make up the CDR3, ends included. The CDR3 spells CASILDRRNEKLFF.

This chain joins TRBV11-3 and TRBJ2-1, with D perhaps TRBD2 (5 bases). This CDR3 comprises 14 residues. V shed 5 bases and J shed 10 bases, with 18 bases lying between them. In germline, CDR1 is SGHNT, CDR2 YENEEA. The CDR3 DNA sequence: TGTGCCAGCAGCCCACGGAGCGGTCTGACGGAGCAGTTCTTC. Translation gives CASSPRSGLTEQFF.

The chain carries TRBV25-1 and TRBJ1-3; TRBD1 might be the D (5 bases). CDR1 is MGHDK, CDR2 SYGVNS, per germline. The V gene lost 4 bases and the J gene lost 1 base, with 5 bases spanning the gap. The CDR3 loop spans 13 amino acids. The CDR3 here is CASSGQSGNTIYF. In DNA, the CDR3 is TGTGCCAGCAGTGGACAGTCTGGAAACACCATATATTTT.

This chain uses TRBV6-5 with TRBJ1-1, with D unclear. The V end lost 0 bases, the J end lost 8 bases, and 13 bases lay between the germline ends. The CDR3 has 14 amino acids. Germline CDR1 MNHEY, CDR2 SVGAGI. This chain's CDR3 is CASSYSGMALEAFF. CDR3 DNA sequence: TGTGCCAGCAGTTACTCGGGGATGGCTTTAGAAGCTTTCTTT.

This clone was detected only once. The V and J genes are TRBV5-6 and TRBJ1-2, with D uncertain. CDR1 and CDR2 from the germline V gene are SGHDT and YYEEEE. The germline V and J ends were trimmed by 0 bases and 4 bases, with 7 bases remaining between them. CDR3 length: 13 residues. The CDR3, as DNA: TGTGCCAGCAGCTTGGCCAGGCCCTATGGCTACACCTTC. Its protein is CASSLARPYGYTF.

This sequence joins TRBV7-3 and TRBJ2-5; TRBD2 is a possible D gene (7 bases). This CDR3 has 15 residues. Germline-derived CDR1 and CDR2 are SGHTA and FQGTGA. Trimming shortened V by 5 bases and J by 4 bases, and 17 bases separated the two germline ends. The CDR3 DNA reads TGTGCCAGCAGCCCACGACGGGGGGCCGGAGAGACCCAGTACTTC. It encodes CASSPRRGAGETQYF.

The CDR3 spells CASSLATSLETQYF. DNA for the CDR3: TGCGCCAGCAGCTTGGCGACTAGCTTAGAGACCCAGTACTTC. The V gene is TRBV5-1, the J gene TRBJ2-5, with 7 bases fitting TRBD2. The trim removed 0 bases at V and 4 bases at J, leaving 3 bases unmatched. Per the germline V gene, CDR1 is SGHRS and CDR2 is YFSETQ. The CDR3 contains 14 residues.

There are many counts of this clone. The chain recombines TRBV18 with TRBJ2-7, with TRBD2 matching over 7 bases. CDR3 length equals 17 residues. V was pared by 3 bases and J by 6 bases, with 17 bases of the junction left unmatched. Looked up from germline, CDR1 is KGHSH and CDR2 is LQKENI. The CDR3 DNA reads as TGTGCCAGCTCACCGGGAGGGAGTGGCTCCTCGGGCGGCGAGCAGTACTTC. Translated, it gives CASSPGGSGSSGGEQYF.

The gene calls are TRBV7-3 and TRBJ2-5, with TRBD2 matching over 7 bases. CDR1 and CDR2 from the germline V gene are SGHTA and FQGTGA. J was trimmed by 3 bases and V by 5 bases; bases with no gene match: 6. CDR3 length: 14 amino acids. DNA of the CDR3: TGTGCCAGCAGCCCCGGGGCGGGAGAAGAGACCCAGTACTTC. Its protein is CASSPGAGEETQYF.